Listed here are 28 T cell receptor beta chains from one sample, sequenced in a study of CD8 T cells in ankylosing spondylitis. Broader study findings: Fewer than ten highly homologous variants made up a TCR beta motif that seemed to typify ankylosing spondylitis blood.

Their specific antigens are unknown. TCRdb used MiXCR to reprocess the 5' RACE reads, holding one entry per CDR3 protein. The table lists 500,000 or so distinct CDR3 sequences, roughly 5% of them singletons, with around 3.5% in the top ten. The sequenced material came from blood, either unsorted or a sorted T cell fraction (not recorded which). These receptor sequences come from a male donor with ankylosing spondylitis.

This clonotype has ten or more counts. The chain employs TRBV4-3 and TRBJ1-2, with D maybe TRBD1 (5 bases). V was shortened by 4 bases and J by 1 base, with 13 bases between the two germline ends. The CDR3 has 15 residues. CDR1 and CDR2 (germline): LGHNA, YSLEER. For the CDR3, the DNA is TGCGCCAGCAGCCGTGGTGTGGGGGGTAACTATGGCTACACCTTC. Protein: CASSRGVGGNYGYTF.

This clonotype was detected only a few times. The chain recombines TRBV3-1 with TRBJ2-1; possibly TRBD2 for D (6 bases). Germline lookup yields CDR1 LGHDT and CDR2 YNNKEL (reference sequence). The CDR3 has 17 residues. Trimming cost V 0 bases and J 3 bases, with 15 bases left between them. The CDR3 region has the DNA TGTGCCAGCAGCCAAGACGCGGGGCTGCAAATCTACAATGAGCAGTTCTTC. Protein sequence: CASSQDAGLQIYNEQFF.

This clonotype was counted ten times or more. The rearrangement links TRBV7-6 to TRBJ2-1; 12 positions agree with TRBD2. Germline V gene lookup returns CDR1 SGHVS and CDR2 FNYEAQ. The CDR3 is made up of 14 amino acids. V dropped 5 bases and J dropped 15; count of bases not matched to a gene: 11. The CDR3 nucleotides are TGTGCCAGCAGCCCTCTACTAGCGGGAGGTCGACGGTTCTTC. Translation gives CASSPLLAGGRRFF. Using reference TRBV7-6 and TRBJ2-1 for the parts outside the CDR3, the full variable domain is GAGVSQSPRYKVTKRGQDVALRCDPISGHVSLYWYRQALGQGPEFLTYFNYEAQQDKSGLPNDRFSAERPEGSISTLTIQRTEQRDSAMYRCASSPLLAGGRRFFGPGTRLTVL.

The chain employs TRBV3-1 and TRBJ2-2, with TRBD1 matching over 7 bases. Germline V gene sequence: CDR1 LGHDT, CDR2 YNNKEL (reference sequence). J was trimmed by 5 bases and V by 6 bases; bases with no gene match: 9. This CDR3 has 15 amino acids. The CDR3 loop is CASSRKGASTGELFF. Here the CDR3 DNA reads TGTGCCAGCAGTCGGAAGGGGGCCAGTACCGGGGAGCTGTTTTTT.

This clonotype was seen many times. The V gene is TRBV6-2 or TRBV6-3, the J gene TRBJ2-7; D is possibly TRBD2 (5 bases). V dropped 5 bases and J dropped 7 bases, with 21 bases sitting between them. In germline, CDR1 is MNHEY, CDR2 SVGEGT. This CDR3 spans 15 amino acids. CDR3 nucleotides: TGTGCCAGCAGTCGCTTACTAGGAGGTGGCCAAGAGCAGTACTTC. Protein sequence: CASSRLLGGGQEQYF.

This clonotype was observed many times. The chain carries TRBV4-3 and TRBJ2-1, with D maybe TRBD1 (5 bases). Germline loops: CDR1 LGHNA, CDR2 YSLEER. V dropped 0 bases and J dropped 3 bases, with 15 bases sitting between them. This CDR3 has 17 residues. DNA for the CDR3: TGCGCCAGCAGCCAAGATGGGGCGAGTGCAGACTACAATGAGCAGTTCTTC. This gives the protein CASSQDGASADYNEQFF.

This clonotype was picked up many times. The gene calls are TRBV20-1 and TRBJ1-1; D gene uncertain. V dropped 3 bases and J dropped 0 bases, with 8 bases sitting between them. This CDR3 has 13 amino acids. Germline V gene data show CDR1 as DFQATT and CDR2 as SNEGSKA (reference sequence). The CDR3 DNA reads as TGCAGTGCTAGCCCTCACATGAACACTGAAGCTTTCTTT. It specifies CSASPHMNTEAFF.

Many counts were recorded for this clonotype. V usage is TRBV7-9 and J usage is TRBJ2-3; 7 bases fit TRBD1. This CDR3 region has 12 residues. Germline V gives CDR1 SEHNR, CDR2 FQNEAQ (reference sequence). The J segment lost 6 bases and the V segment lost 5 bases, leaving 2 bases of the junction unmatched. The CDR3 loop is CASSAQGDTQYF. The DNA for the CDR3 is TGTGCCAGCAGCGCACAGGGGGATACGCAGTATTTT.

A note on this clonotype: A read error is possible here, since a much larger clone lies one base away. The V and J genes are TRBV20-1 and TRBJ2-7, with no clear D. The CDR3 covers 11 residues. The ends were cut back, 5 bases at V and 3 bases at J, with 8 bases in the middle. The germline gives CDR1 DFQATT, CDR2 SNEGSKA (reference sequence). The CDR3 sequence is CSALANYEQYF. The CDR3 DNA sequence: TGCAGTGCTCTCGCAAACTACGAGCAGTACTTC.

This clonotype has a count of ten or more. The genes are TRBV9 and TRBJ2-3; unclear D gene. The CDR3 consists of 12 residues. Per germline, CDR1 SGDLS and CDR2 YYNGEE. V lost 1 base to trimming and J lost 8 bases, with 8 bases between them. The CDR3 bases are TGTGCCAGCAGCGTATCGGGTGGTACGCAGTATTTT. It translates to CASSVSGGTQYF.

This clonotype was counted a few times. The genes are TRBV20-1 and TRBJ2-5; no clear D gene. The CDR3 has 16 amino acids. The germline gives CDR1 DFQATT, CDR2 SNEGSKA (reference sequence). CDR3 bases: TGCAGCGCACTCGGTCTCCCAGCCCGCATCAGAGAGACCCAGTACTTC. Protein product: CSALGLPARIRETQYF.

The J gene is TRBJ1-1, the V gene TRBV29-1; 7 bases fit TRBD1. The germline V gene encodes CDR1 SQVTM and CDR2 ANQGSEA. The CDR3 length is 14 residues. The trim removed 6 bases at V and 1 base at J, leaving 8 bases unmatched. The CDR3, as DNA: TGCAGCGTCCACGGGAACAGGGGGAACACTGAAGCTTTCTTT. Translating it yields CSVHGNRGNTEAFF.

The table lists this clonotype with many counts. This chain links TRBV10-3 with TRBJ2-2; 9 nucleotides align to TRBD1. This CDR3 comprises 16 residues. Trimming at V came to 0 bases and at J to 6 bases, leaving 5 bases not matched to a gene. CDR1 is ENHRY, CDR2 SYGVKD, per germline. The CDR3 here is CAISESHRGRAGELFF. CDR3 DNA sequence: TGTGCCATCAGTGAGTCGCACAGGGGGCGAGCCGGGGAGCTGTTTTTT.

Many counts were recorded for this clonotype. This rearrangement joins TRBV12-3 or TRBV12-4 to TRBJ2-7, with TRBD1 matching 9 bases. After removal of 4 bases from V and 3 bases from J, the junction contained 7 bases not matched to a gene. The CDR3 is made up of 15 amino acids. The CDR3 nucleotides are TGTGCCAGCAGTTCCACCCTGGACAGGGGCTACGAGCAGTACTTC. Encoded protein: CASSSTLDRGYEQYF.

Many counts were recorded for this clonotype. CDR3 loop: CASSSRRQNTGELFF. The CDR3 DNA is TGTGCCAGCAGTTCCAGACGGCAGAACACCGGGGAGCTGTTTTTT. This chain links TRBV27 with TRBJ2-2; D gene unclear. Germline lookup yields CDR1 MNHEY and CDR2 SMNVEV (reference sequence). The CDR3 extends over 15 amino acids. The V end was cut by 4 bases, the J end by 1 base, with 10 bases between.

The table lists this clonotype with many counts. The V and J genes are TRBV7-9 and TRBJ2-3, with 12 bases aligning to TRBD2. The CDR3 covers 15 residues. With V trimmed by 10 bases and J by 4 bases, 9 bases remained unmatched. Germline V gene lookup returns CDR1 SEHNR and CDR2 FQNEAQ (reference sequence). CDR3 in DNA: TGTGCCACAACCCGACTAGCGGGAGACCCAGATACGCAGTATTTT. Encoded protein: CATTRLAGDPDTQYF.

This clonotype has a count of ten or more. The gene calls are TRBV28 and TRBJ2-1; 9 nucleotides match TRBD2. CDR1 is MDHEN, CDR2 SYDVKM, per germline. The CDR3 is 16 amino acids. The V gene end was trimmed by 5 bases and the J gene end by 2 bases; junction bases not matched to a gene: 7. The chain's CDR3 is CASSPLAGDPYNEQFF. The CDR3, as DNA: TGTGCCAGCAGTCCTTTAGCGGGAGACCCCTACAATGAGCAGTTCTTC.

The sample holds many counts of this clonotype. The V and J genes are TRBV20-1 and TRBJ2-3; no firm D call. Looked up from germline, CDR1 is DFQATT and CDR2 is SNEGSKA (reference sequence). Between the trimmed V and J ends, which lost 5 bases and 6 bases, there was a span of 12 bases. The CDR3 loop spans 12 amino acids. The CDR3 DNA reads TGCAGTGCTTCTTCCATGGGGGATACGCAGTATTTT. It specifies CSASSMGDTQYF.

In its sample, this clonotype was seen many times. The chain combines TRBV7-2 with TRBJ2-3; possibly TRBD1 for D (6 bases). From germline, CDR1 is SGHTA and CDR2 FQGNSA. V lost 5 bases, J lost 1 base, and 13 bases lay in between. The CDR3 is 15 residues long. For the CDR3, the DNA is TGTGCCAGCAGCCTACAGGGAGCCCGCACAGATACGCAGTATTTT. Amino acid sequence: CASSLQGARTDTQYF. The whole variable domain, filled in from reference TRBV7-2 and TRBJ2-3, reads GAGVSQSPSNKVTEKGKDVELRCDPISGHTALYWYRQSLGQGLEFLIYFQGNSAPDKSGLPSDRFSAERTGGSVSTLTIQRTQQEDSAVYLCASSLQGARTDTQYFGPGTRLTVL.

The chain uses TRBV11-2 and TRBJ2-7; D is uncertain. The V end lost 2 bases, the J end lost 6 bases, and 8 bases lay between the germline ends. CDR3 size: 12 residues. Germline values: CDR1 SGHAT, CDR2 FQNNGV. CDR3 protein: CASSLQGREQYF. The CDR3 nucleotides read TGTGCCAGCAGCTTACAAGGGCGCGAGCAGTACTTC.

This clonotype was counted many times. The chain joins TRBV5-1 to TRBJ2-1; D remains ambiguous. The CDR3 has 15 residues. V gave up 0 bases and J gave up 8 bases, with 15 bases separating them. CDR1 and CDR2 (germline): SGHRS, YFSETQ. CDR3 region: CASSLGVSGSDEQFF. The CDR3 DNA follows: TGCGCCAGCAGCTTGGGTGTTAGTGGCAGCGATGAGCAGTTCTTC.

This clonotype was observed a few times. The chain uses TRBV5-1 and TRBJ2-2, with D possibly TRBD2 on 6 matching bases. Per germline, CDR1 SGHRS and CDR2 YFSETQ. The CDR3 runs 16 residues. Between the trimmed V and J ends, which lost 3 bases and 3 bases, there was a span of 15 bases. This CDR3 reads CASSSWAGSDTGELFF. CDR3 bases: TGCGCCAGCAGCTCATGGGCGGGATCGGACACCGGGGAGCTGTTTTTT.

This clonotype was counted at least ten times. The CDR3 here is CASSLDREEGEAFF. CDR3 nucleotide sequence: TGCGCCAGCAGCTTGGACAGGGAAGAGGGTGAAGCTTTCTTT. J is TRBJ1-1 and V is TRBV4-1, with 8 bases identical to TRBD1. The CDR3 covers 14 residues. Per the germline V gene, CDR1 is MGHRA and CDR2 is YSYEKL. With 5 bases clipped from V and 7 bases from J, the junction kept 9 bases outside the gene matches.

This clonotype was seen repeatedly, ten times or more. DNA of the CDR3: TGTGCCAGCAGCTTAGGGTACGACAGCTCCCTCCAAGAGACCCAGTACTTC. Translating it yields CASSLGYDSSLQETQYF. The gene calls are TRBV7-2 and TRBJ2-5; TRBD1 might be the D (5 bases). The CDR3 is 17 amino acids. Germline assignment: CDR1 SGHTA and CDR2 FQGNSA. V lost 1 base and J lost 1, with 16 bases in between.

The rearrangement links TRBV7-8 to TRBJ2-5; the match to TRBD2 covers 15 bases. V was pared by 3 bases and J by 4 bases, with 6 bases of the junction left unmatched. This CDR3 spans 17 amino acids. Germline V gene lookup returns CDR1 SGHVS and CDR2 FQNEAQ. CDR3 residues: CASSFGTSGRIRETQYF. The CDR3 DNA follows: TGTGCCAGCAGCTTTGGGACTAGCGGGAGGATACGAGAGACCCAGTACTTC. Full variable domain (outside the CDR3, taken from reference TRBV7-8 and TRBJ2-5): GAGVSQSPRYKVAKRGQDVALRCDPISGHVSLFWYQQALGQGPEFLTYFQNEAQLDKSGLPSDRFFAERPEGSVSTLKIQRTQQEDSAVYLCASSFGTSGRIRETQYFGPGTRLLVL.

This clonotype showed up many times. This sequence joins TRBV20-1 and TRBJ2-7; no reliable D call. This CDR3 comprises 13 residues. CDR1 and CDR2 (germline): DFQATT, SNEGSKA (reference sequence). V lost 6 bases, J lost 2 bases, and 14 bases lay in between. CDR3 DNA: TGCAGTGCCCTAGGTTTTAACCCCTACGAGCAGTACTTC. Translation gives CSALGFNPYEQYF.

The J gene is TRBJ1-2, the V gene TRBV7-2; 8 nucleotides align to TRBD1. Looked up from germline, CDR1 is SGHTA and CDR2 is FQGNSA. CDR3 length: 15 residues. V was pared by 5 bases and J by 4 bases, with 9 bases of the junction left unmatched. The CDR3 nucleotides are TGTGCCAGCAGCCCGCCGGGACAGGAATTCTATGGCTACACCTTC. Translating it yields CASSPPGQEFYGYTF.

Many counts were recorded for this clonotype. The DNA for the CDR3 is TGTGCCAGCAGCCTCGGACAGGGGGCTATCCGTTACGGCTACACCTTC. This sequence encodes CASSLGQGAIRYGYTF. This sequence joins TRBV5-5 and TRBJ1-2; 11 bases match TRBD1. The CDR3 extends over 16 amino acids. The germline gives CDR1 SGHKS, CDR2 YYEKEE (reference sequence). Trimming cost V 4 bases and J 8 bases; bases outside gene matches: 13.